This TCR beta chain stems from a study of post-analysis software for immune sequencing data. Findings and caveats of the study: Under F measure analysis, samples from one preparation batch co-clustered strongly. Controls showed lower frequencies than patients for several TRBV segments, and TRBV5-6, TRBV5-1 and TRBV20-1 were among these. Relative to controls, patients with multiple sclerosis showed significantly lower normalized Chao1 diversity.

The CDR3 is made up of 12 amino acids. In germline, CDR1 is KGHSH, CDR2 LQKENI. Trimming removed 4 bases at V and 3 bases at J, with 6 bases between. Points on this clonotype: Its antigen is unidentified.

The TCR beta cDNA libraries contained unique molecular identifiers. TCRdb processed the PCR reads anew with MiXCR; each CDR3 protein has one entry. The sample lists under 900,000 distinct CDR3 sequences; approximately 57% were seen once. The receptor comes from a girl between 10 and 17 years old with multiple sclerosis. Sequenced: blood. The V call is TRBV18, the J call TRBJ2-5; D possibly corresponds to TRBD2 (5 bases). The CDR3 coding sequence is TGTGCCAGCTCACAGAGGGAAGAGACCCAGTACTTC. Residues: CASSQREETQYF.